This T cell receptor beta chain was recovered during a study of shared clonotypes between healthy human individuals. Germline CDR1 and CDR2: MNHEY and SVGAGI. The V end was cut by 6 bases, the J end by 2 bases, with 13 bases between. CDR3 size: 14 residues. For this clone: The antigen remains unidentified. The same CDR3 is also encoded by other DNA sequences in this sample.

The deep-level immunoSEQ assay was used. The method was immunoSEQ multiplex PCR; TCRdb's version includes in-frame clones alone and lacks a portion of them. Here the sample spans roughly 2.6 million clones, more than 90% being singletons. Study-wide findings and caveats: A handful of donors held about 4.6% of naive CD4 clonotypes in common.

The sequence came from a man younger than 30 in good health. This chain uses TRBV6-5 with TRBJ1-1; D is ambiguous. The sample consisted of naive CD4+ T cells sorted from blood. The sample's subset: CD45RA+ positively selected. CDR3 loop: CASSRGRVNTEAFF. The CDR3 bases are TGTGCCAGCAGCCGAGGACGGGTTAACACTGAAGCTTTCTTT.